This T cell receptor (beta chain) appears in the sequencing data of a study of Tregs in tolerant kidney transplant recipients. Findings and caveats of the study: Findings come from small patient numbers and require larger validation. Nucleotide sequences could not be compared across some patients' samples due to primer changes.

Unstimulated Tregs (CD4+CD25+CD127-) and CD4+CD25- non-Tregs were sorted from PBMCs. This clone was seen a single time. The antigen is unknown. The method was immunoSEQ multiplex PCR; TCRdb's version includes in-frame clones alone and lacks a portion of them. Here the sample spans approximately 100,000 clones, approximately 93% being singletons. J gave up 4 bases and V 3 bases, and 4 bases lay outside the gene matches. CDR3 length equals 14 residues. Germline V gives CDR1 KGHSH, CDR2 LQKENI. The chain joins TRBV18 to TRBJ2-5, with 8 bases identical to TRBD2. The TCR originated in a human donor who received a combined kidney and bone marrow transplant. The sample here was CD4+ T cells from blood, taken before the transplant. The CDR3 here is CASSPSAGAETQYF. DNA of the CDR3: TGTGCCAGCTCACCCTCAGCGGGAGCAGAGACCCAGTACTTC.